The present T cell receptor (beta chain) was sequenced within a study of control samples from healthy donors and cancer patients. Germline assignment: CDR1 LGHDT and CDR2 YNNKEL (reference sequence). The CDR3 totals 13 residues. To note about this clone: At one of its ends the junction is not consistent with the germline gene, which may arise from a read error.

Some clones are missing from TCRdb's copy, which holds only in-frame ones; the method was immunoSEQ multiplex PCR. Altogether 350,000 to 450,000 clones are present, about 93% being singletons, with the ten largest covering 6% to 7%. The receptor was isolated from a man aged 40-49 years with head and neck cancer. The sequenced sample was PBMCs. The V call is TRBV3-1 (or the pseudogene TRBV3-2), the J call TRBJ1-1, with D hard to call. DNA for the CDR3: TGTGCCAGCAGCCTTACGAGGAACCCTGAAGCTTTCTTT. Protein product: CASSLTRNPEAFF.